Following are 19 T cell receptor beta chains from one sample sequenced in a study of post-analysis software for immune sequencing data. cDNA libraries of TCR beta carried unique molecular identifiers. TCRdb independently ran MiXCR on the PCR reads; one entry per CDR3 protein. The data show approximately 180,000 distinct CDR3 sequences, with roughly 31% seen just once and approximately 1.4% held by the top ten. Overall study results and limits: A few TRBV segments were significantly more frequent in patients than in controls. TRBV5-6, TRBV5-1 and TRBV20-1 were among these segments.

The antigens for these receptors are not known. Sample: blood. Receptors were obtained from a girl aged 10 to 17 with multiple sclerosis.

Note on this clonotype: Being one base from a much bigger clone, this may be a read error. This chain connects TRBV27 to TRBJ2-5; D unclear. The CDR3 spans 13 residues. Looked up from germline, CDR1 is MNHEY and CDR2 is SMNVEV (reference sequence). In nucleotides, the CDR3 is TGTGTCAGCAGTGCTTGGGGCCAAGAGACCCAGTACTTC. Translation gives CVSSAWGQETQYF.

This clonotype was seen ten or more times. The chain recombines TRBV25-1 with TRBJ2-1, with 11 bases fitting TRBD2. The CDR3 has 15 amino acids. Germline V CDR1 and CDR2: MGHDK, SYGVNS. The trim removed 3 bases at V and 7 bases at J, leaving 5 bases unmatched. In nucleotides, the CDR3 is TGTGCCAGCAGTGATGCCGGGACTAGCGGAAATGAGCAGTTCTTC. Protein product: CASSDAGTSGNEQFF. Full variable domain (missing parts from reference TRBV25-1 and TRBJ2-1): EADIYQTPRYLVIGTGKKITLECSQTMGHDKMYWYQQDPGMELHLIHYSYGVNSTEKGDLSSESTVSRIRTEHFPLTLESARPSHTSQYLCASSDAGTSGNEQFFGPGTRLTVL.

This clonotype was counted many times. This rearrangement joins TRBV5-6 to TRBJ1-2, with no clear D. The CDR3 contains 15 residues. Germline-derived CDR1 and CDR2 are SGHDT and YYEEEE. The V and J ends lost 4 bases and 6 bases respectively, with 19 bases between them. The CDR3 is CASSLPTGRDDGYTF. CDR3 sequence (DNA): TGTGCCAGCAGCCTACCGACCGGGAGAGACGATGGCTACACCTTC.

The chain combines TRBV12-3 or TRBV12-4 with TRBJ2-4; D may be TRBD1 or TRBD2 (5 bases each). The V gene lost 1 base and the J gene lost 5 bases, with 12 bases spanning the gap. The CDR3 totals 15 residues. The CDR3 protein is CASSLGSGTENIQYF. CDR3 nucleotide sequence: TGTGCCAGCAGTTTAGGCTCCGGGACGGAAAACATTCAGTACTTC.

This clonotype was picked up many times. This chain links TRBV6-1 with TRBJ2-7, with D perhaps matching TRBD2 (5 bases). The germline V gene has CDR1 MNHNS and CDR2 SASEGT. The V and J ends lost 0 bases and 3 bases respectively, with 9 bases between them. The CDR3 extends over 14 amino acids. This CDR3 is CASSEAGLYYEQYF. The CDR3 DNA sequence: TGTGCCAGCAGTGAAGCCGGACTGTACTACGAGCAGTACTTC.

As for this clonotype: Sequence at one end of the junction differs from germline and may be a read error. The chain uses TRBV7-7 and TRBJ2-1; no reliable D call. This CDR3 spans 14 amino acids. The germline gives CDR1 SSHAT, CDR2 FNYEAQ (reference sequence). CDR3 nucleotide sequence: TGTGCTAGCAGCTTCGGTGGCCTTAACAATGAGCAGTTCTTC. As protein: CASSFGGLNNEQFF.

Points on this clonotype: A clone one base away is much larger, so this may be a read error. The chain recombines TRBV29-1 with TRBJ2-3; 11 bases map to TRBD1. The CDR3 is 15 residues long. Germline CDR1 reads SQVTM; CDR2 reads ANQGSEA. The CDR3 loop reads CSAPQDRGPTGTQYF. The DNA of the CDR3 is TGCAGCGCCCCGCAGGACAGGGGGCCGACAGGTACGCAGTATTTT.

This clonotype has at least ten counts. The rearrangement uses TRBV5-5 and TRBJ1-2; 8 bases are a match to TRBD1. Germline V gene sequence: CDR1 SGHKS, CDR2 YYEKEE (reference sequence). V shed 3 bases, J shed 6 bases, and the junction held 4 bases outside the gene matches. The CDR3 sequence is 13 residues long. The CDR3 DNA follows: TGTGCCAGCAGCTGGACAGGGCGGGATGGCTACACCTTC. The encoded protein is CASSWTGRDGYTF. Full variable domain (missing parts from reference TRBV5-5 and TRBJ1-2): DAGVTQSPTHLIKTRGQQVTLRCSPISGHKSVSWYQQVLGQGPQFIFQYYEKEERGRGNFPDRFSARQFPNYSSELNVNALLLGDSALYLCASSWTGRDGYTFGSGTRLTVV.

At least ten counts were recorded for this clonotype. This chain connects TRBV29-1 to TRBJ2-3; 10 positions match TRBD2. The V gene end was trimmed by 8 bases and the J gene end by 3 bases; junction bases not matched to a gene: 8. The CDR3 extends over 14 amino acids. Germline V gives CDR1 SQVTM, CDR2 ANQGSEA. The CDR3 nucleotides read TGCAGCCTAAGAGCGGGAGGGCCTACAGATACGCAGTATTTT. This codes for CSLRAGGPTDTQYF.

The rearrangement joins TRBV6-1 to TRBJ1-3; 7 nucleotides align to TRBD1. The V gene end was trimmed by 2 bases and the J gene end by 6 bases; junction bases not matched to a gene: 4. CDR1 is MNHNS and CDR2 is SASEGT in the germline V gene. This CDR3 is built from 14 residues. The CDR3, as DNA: TGTGCCAGCAGTGAATATGGACAGGAAAACACCATATATTTT. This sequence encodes CASSEYGQENTIYF.

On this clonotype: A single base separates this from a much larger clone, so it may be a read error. The CDR3 here is CVSSPDPGDSYEQYF. DNA of the CDR3: TGCGTCAGCAGCCCGGACCCCGGAGATTCCTACGAGCAGTACTTC. This chain joins TRBV5-1 and TRBJ2-4, with D hard to call. The DNA end favors TRBJ2-7, so the J call may be wrong. Germline V gene data show CDR1 as SGHRS and CDR2 as YFSETQ. The CDR3 runs to 15 residues.

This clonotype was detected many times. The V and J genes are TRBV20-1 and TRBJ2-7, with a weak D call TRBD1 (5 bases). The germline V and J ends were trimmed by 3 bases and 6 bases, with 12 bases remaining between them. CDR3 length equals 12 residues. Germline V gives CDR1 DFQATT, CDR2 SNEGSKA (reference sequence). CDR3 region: CSASRDPGEQYF. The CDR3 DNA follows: TGCAGTGCTAGCAGGGATCCGGGCGAGCAGTACTTC.

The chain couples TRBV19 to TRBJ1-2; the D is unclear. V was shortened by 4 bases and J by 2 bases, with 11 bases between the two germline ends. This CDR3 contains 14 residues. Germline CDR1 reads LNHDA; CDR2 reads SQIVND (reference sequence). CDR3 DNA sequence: TGTGCCAGTAGTAGGAGTCAGCTAAACTATGGCTACACCTTC. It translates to CASSRSQLNYGYTF.

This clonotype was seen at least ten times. Here the CDR3 reads CASSLRGGGYEQYF. In DNA, the CDR3 is TGTGCCAGCAGTTTAAGGGGAGGGGGCTACGAGCAGTACTTC. The chain carries TRBV12-3 or TRBV12-4 and TRBJ2-7, with a tentative D call TRBD2 (7 bases). The CDR3 has 14 residues. V gave up 2 bases and J gave up 3 bases, with 11 bases separating them.

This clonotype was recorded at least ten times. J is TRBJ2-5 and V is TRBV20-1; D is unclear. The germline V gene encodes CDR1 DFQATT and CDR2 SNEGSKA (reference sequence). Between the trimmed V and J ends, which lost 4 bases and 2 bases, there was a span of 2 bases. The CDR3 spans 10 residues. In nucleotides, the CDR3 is TGCAGTGCTATGCAAGAGACCCAGTACTTC. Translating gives CSAMQETQYF.

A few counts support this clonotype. The CDR3 protein is CASSTGGEGGYNEQFF. CDR3 DNA: TGTGCCAGCAGTACGGGGGGGGAGGGTGGATACAATGAGCAGTTCTTC. V and J are TRBV11-2 and TRBJ2-1; 8 bases are shared with TRBD2. After removal of 6 bases from V and 4 bases from J, the junction contained 11 bases not matched to a gene. The CDR3 covers 16 residues. Germline lookup yields CDR1 SGHAT and CDR2 FQNNGV. Combining the CDR3 with reference TRBV11-2 and TRBJ2-1 gives the whole variable domain EAGVAQSPRYKIIEKRQSVAFWCNPISGHATLYWYQQILGQGPKLLIQFQNNGVVDDSQLPKDRFSAERLKGVDSTLKIQPAKLEDSAVYLCASSTGGEGGYNEQFFGPGTRLTVL.

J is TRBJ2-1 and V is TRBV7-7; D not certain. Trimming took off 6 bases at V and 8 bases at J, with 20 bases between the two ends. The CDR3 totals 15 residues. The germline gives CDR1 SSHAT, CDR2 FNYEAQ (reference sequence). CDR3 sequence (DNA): TGTGCCAGCAGGGGGAAACGGGCCCATTTATATGAGCAGTTCTTC. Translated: CASRGKRAHLYEQFF.

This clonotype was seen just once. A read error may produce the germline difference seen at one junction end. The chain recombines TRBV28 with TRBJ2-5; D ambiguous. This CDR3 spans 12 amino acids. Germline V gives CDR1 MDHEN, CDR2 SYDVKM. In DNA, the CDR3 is TGTGCCAGCAGTGTAGTCCAAGAGGCCCAGTACTTC. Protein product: CASSVVQEAQYF.

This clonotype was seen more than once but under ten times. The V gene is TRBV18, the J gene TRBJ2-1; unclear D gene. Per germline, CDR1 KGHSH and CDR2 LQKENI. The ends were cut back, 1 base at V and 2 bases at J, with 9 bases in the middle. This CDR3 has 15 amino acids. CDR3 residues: CASSPREHTYNEQFF. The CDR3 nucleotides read TGTGCCAGCTCACCACGGGAACATACCTACAATGAGCAGTTCTTC. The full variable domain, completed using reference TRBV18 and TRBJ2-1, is NAGVMQNPRHLVRRRGQEARLRCSPMKGHSHVYWYRQLPEEGLKFMVYLQKENIIDESGMPKERFSAEFPKEGPSILRIQQVVRGDSAAYFCASSPREHTYNEQFFGPGTRLTVL.